Listed here are 16 T cell receptor beta chains from one sample, sequenced in a study of blood T cell repertoires in COVID-19. The method was immunoSEQ multiplex PCR; TCRdb's version includes in-frame clones alone and lacks a portion of them. The sample holds under 250,000 clones; about 90% are singletons and the top ten take around 3.7%. Sequenced sample: PBMCs or T cells enriched from blood (not recorded which). The origin of the receptors is a woman under 40 who had been exposed to COVID-19.

The chain employs TRBV7-8 and TRBJ1-1; 9 bases are shared with TRBD1. Trimming removed 2 bases from V and 4 bases from J; junction bases left unmatched: 8. In germline, CDR1 is SGHVS, CDR2 FQNEAQ. The CDR3 runs to 16 residues. The CDR3 DNA reads as TGTGCCAGCAGCTTAAGGCCGGGACAGGGTTCCACTGAAGCTTTCTTT. This sequence encodes CASSLRPGQGSTEAFF. The entire variable domain, with the rest obtained from reference TRBV7-8 and TRBJ1-1, is as follows: GAGVSQSPRYKVAKRGQDVALRCDPISGHVSLFWYQQALGQGPEFLTYFQNEAQLDKSGLPSDRFFAERPEGSVSTLKIQRTQQEDSAVYLCASSLRPGQGSTEAFFGQGTRLTVV.

The chain combines TRBV20-1 with TRBJ1-5; 10 bases match TRBD1. V gave up 6 bases and J gave up 6 bases; unmatched junction bases: 8. The CDR3 runs to 14 residues. Germline CDR1 and CDR2: DFQATT and SNEGSKA (reference sequence). The CDR3 sequence is CSASRQGAGQPQHF. CDR3 in DNA: TGCAGTGCGAGTAGACAGGGGGCTGGTCAGCCCCAGCATTTT.

V usage is TRBV2 and J usage is TRBJ1-3; 8 nucleotides agree with TRBD1. Germline CDR1 SNHLY, CDR2 FYNNEI. V gave up 5 bases and J gave up 3 bases; unmatched junction bases: 12. The CDR3 consists of 17 residues. The CDR3 coding sequence is TGTGCCAGCAGTCCGACCCCGGACAGGGTAATTGGAAACACCATATATTTT. Its protein is CASSPTPDRVIGNTIYF.

V usage is TRBV3-1 (or the pseudogene TRBV3-2) and J usage is TRBJ1-1; weak D call: TRBD1 (5 bases). The CDR3 covers 12 residues. Trimming removed 5 bases at V and 5 bases at J, with 9 bases between. Germline loops: CDR1 LGHDT, CDR2 YNNKEL (reference sequence). The CDR3 protein is CASSFTGTEAFF. The CDR3 bases are TGTGCCAGCAGCTTCACAGGAACTGAAGCTTTCTTT.

The J gene is TRBJ2-7, the V gene TRBV5-1, with 14 positions matching TRBD2. The trim removed 4 bases at V and 6 bases at J, leaving 6 bases unmatched. The germline V gene has CDR1 SGHRS and CDR2 YFSETQ. The CDR3 length is 15 residues. The CDR3 sequence is CASSSGTSGSAEQYF. The CDR3 DNA follows: TGCGCCAGCAGCAGCGGGACTAGCGGGAGCGCCGAGCAGTACTTC.

The CDR3 sequence is CASSLLPGSYEQYF. As DNA, the CDR3 is TGTGCCAGCAGCTTACTTCCCGGCTCCTACGAGCAGTACTTC. V usage is TRBV11-2 and J usage is TRBJ2-7; D call uncertain. The CDR3 loop spans 14 amino acids. Germline assignment: CDR1 SGHAT and CDR2 FQNNGV. Trimming shortened V by 2 bases and J by 0 bases, and 8 bases separated the two germline ends.

The chain couples TRBV29-1 to TRBJ2-7, with TRBD1 matching 8 bases. CDR3 size: 13 residues. Germline CDR1 SQVTM, CDR2 ANQGSEA. This CDR3 is CSAGQGVVGEQYF. The DNA for the CDR3 is TGCAGTGCCGGACAGGGAGTGGTTGGCGAGCAGTACTTC.

The V call is TRBV4-1, the J call TRBJ1-5; tentative D call: TRBD1 (6 bases). CDR1 and CDR2 from the germline V gene are MGHRA and YSYEKL. This CDR3 is built from 17 residues. Trimming shortened V by 1 base and J by 2 bases, and 15 bases separated the two germline ends. The CDR3 sequence is CASSQVHPGHRNQPQHF. CDR3 nucleotides: TGCGCCAGCAGCCAAGTCCATCCGGGACACCGCAATCAGCCCCAGCATTTT.

J is TRBJ1-1 and V is TRBV12-3 or TRBV12-4; no firm D call. This CDR3 is 12 amino acids long. Between the trimmed V and J ends, which lost 3 bases and 10 bases, there was a span of 12 bases. Written as DNA, the CDR3 is TGTGCCAGCAGTTTTTTTTCCAGCGGAGCTTTCTTT. As protein: CASSFFSSGAFF.

This clone has more than one count but fewer than ten. The chain recombines TRBV24-1 with TRBJ2-1, with 10 bases identical to TRBD1. Germline assignment: CDR1 KGHDR and CDR2 SFDVKD. The CDR3 covers 15 residues. After removal of 5 bases from V and 5 bases from J, the junction contained 5 bases not matched to a gene. CDR3: CATSGDRGWDNEQFF. The CDR3 DNA reads as TGTGCCACCAGTGGGGACAGGGGATGGGACAATGAGCAGTTCTTC.

CDR3 coding DNA: TGCGCCAGCGACAGGGGGCGAGGAGAAGATACGCAGTATTTT. Amino acid sequence: CASDRGRGEDTQYF. The chain has TRBV23-1 and TRBJ2-3; 10 bases are a match to TRBD1. TRBV23-1 is classed as an ORF, of uncertain function. V was clipped by 8 bases and J by 5 bases; unmatched bases: 7. This CDR3 is built from 14 residues.

The J gene is TRBJ2-7, the V gene TRBV5-1; 12 nucleotides align to TRBD2. Germline V CDR1 and CDR2: SGHRS, YFSETQ. Losses at the gene ends were 4 bases for V and 7 bases for J; bases not matched to a gene: 9. This CDR3 comprises 15 residues. CDR3 coding DNA: TGCGCCAGCAGCACCGGACTAGCGGGGCGGGAAGAGCAGTACTTC. Amino acids: CASSTGLAGREEQYF. The complete variable domain, with remaining parts taken from reference TRBV5-1 and TRBJ2-7, reads KAGVTQTPRYLIKTRGQQVTLSCSPISGHRSVSWYQQTPGQGLQFLFEYFSETQRNKGNFPGRFSGRQFSNSRSEMNVSTLELGDSALYLCASSTGLAGREEQYFGPGTRLTVT.

The chain carries TRBV5-6 and TRBJ2-1, with TRBD1 matching 9 bases. Germline V gives CDR1 SGHDT, CDR2 YYEEEE. The trim removed 4 bases at V and 7 bases at J, leaving 6 bases unmatched. This CDR3 contains 14 residues. In DNA form, the CDR3 reads TGTGCCAGCAGCGTAGGGACAGGGAAGAATGAGCAGTTCTTC. Translated, it gives CASSVGTGKNEQFF.

The J gene is TRBJ1-4, the V gene TRBV2, with TRBD1 matching over 9 bases. Trimming at V came to 6 bases and at J to 3 bases, leaving 5 bases not matched to a gene. From germline, CDR1 is SNHLY and CDR2 FYNNEI. CDR3 length equals 15 residues. Here the CDR3 reads CASSPQGASNEKLFF. CDR3 bases: TGTGCCAGCAGCCCACAGGGGGCCTCTAATGAAAAACTGTTTTTT.

The chain combines TRBV12-3 or TRBV12-4 with TRBJ2-7; D not certain. V was cut by 4 bases and J by 2 bases, with 6 bases left in between. The CDR3 loop spans 12 amino acids. The CDR3 is CASSSFTYEQYF. CDR3 sequence (DNA): TGTGCCAGCAGTTCCTTTACCTACGAGCAGTACTTC.

This chain joins TRBV3-1 (or the pseudogene TRBV3-2) and TRBJ2-1; D is perhaps TRBD2 (6 bases). V lost 0 bases and J 9 bases, leaving 18 bases between the germline ends. CDR3 size: 16 residues. Germline V gives CDR1 LGHDT, CDR2 YNNKEL (reference sequence). The CDR3 spells CASSQDLVVGGREQFF. CDR3 DNA sequence: TGTGCCAGCAGCCAAGATCTGGTAGTGGGGGGTCGTGAGCAGTTCTTC.